The 23 T cell receptor beta chains below all came from one sample that was sequenced in a study of blood T cells in healthy people across ages. PCR was performed a second time for roughly 7 to 12 cycles using a sample-barcoded 5' primer and a J-beta primer mix. MiXCR, applied by TCRdb to the 5' RACE reads, yields one record per CDR3 protein. The sample has 1,500,000 or so distinct CDR3 sequences; about 42% are singletons. Sequenced sample: blood. The receptors were gathered from a woman aged 18-35 years in good health.

Notes on this clonotype: An end of the junction does not agree with germline; a read error may underlie this. The rearrangement uses TRBV6-2 or TRBV6-3 and TRBJ2-3, with no clear D. The CDR3 is made up of 14 amino acids. Germline CDR1 MNHEY, CDR2 SVGEGT. The CDR3: CVSSSRRSTDTQYF. CDR3 nucleotides: TGTGTCAGCAGTTCTAGGCGCTCCACAGATACGCAGTATTTT.

This clonotype was observed a few times. The genes are TRBV7-2 and TRBJ1-2; possible D gene TRBD1, 6 bases. Germline V CDR1 and CDR2: SGHTA, FQGNSA. The CDR3 spans 13 residues. The germline V and J ends were trimmed by 3 bases and 6 bases, with 11 bases remaining between them. Written as DNA, the CDR3 is TGTGCCAGCAGCTTTCGGGGGGCGGATGGCTACACCTTC. Protein product: CASSFRGADGYTF. Together with reference TRBV7-2 and TRBJ1-2, the CDR3 gives the full variable domain: GAGVSQSPSNKVTEKGKDVELRCDPISGHTALYWYRQSLGQGLEFLIYFQGNSAPDKSGLPSDRFSAERTGGSVSTLTIQRTQQEDSAVYLCASSFRGADGYTFGSGTRLTVV.

V usage is TRBV10-3 and J usage is TRBJ2-5, with D tentatively TRBD2 (6 bases). The germline V gene has CDR1 ENHRY and CDR2 SYGVKD. The V end lost 6 bases, the J end lost 1 base, and 9 bases lay between the germline ends. CDR3 length equals 13 residues. The CDR3 DNA reads TGTGCCATCAGACTGGGACTCCAAGAGACCCAGTACTTC. It is translated as CAIRLGLQETQYF.

This clonotype was counted between two and nine times. The chain combines TRBV12-3 or TRBV12-4 with TRBJ2-5, with 9 bases lining up with TRBD2. The CDR3 loop spans 17 amino acids. Unmatched junction bases numbered 10, after V lost 3 bases and J lost 2 bases. The CDR3 DNA sequence: TGTGCCAGCAGTTTTCCTCACGGGCGGGGGGGACAAGAGACCCAGTACTTC. It translates to CASSFPHGRGGQETQYF.

This rearrangement joins TRBV20-1 to TRBJ1-1; 7 bases match TRBD1. Germline V gives CDR1 DFQATT, CDR2 SNEGSKA (reference sequence). J lost 3 bases, V lost 2 bases, and 15 bases had no gene match. The CDR3 consists of 17 residues. This chain's CDR3 is CSARRLGQGGGDTEAFF. CDR3 sequence (DNA): TGCAGTGCTAGACGACTTGGGCAGGGGGGAGGTGACACTGAAGCTTTCTTT.

CDR3 sequence: CASSLNGGLNYGYTF. DNA of the CDR3: TGCGCCAGCAGCTTGAACGGGGGTTTAAACTATGGCTACACCTTC. This rearrangement joins TRBV5-1 to TRBJ1-2; possible D gene TRBD1, 5 bases. Germline loops: CDR1 SGHRS, CDR2 YFSETQ. The CDR3 has 15 amino acids. V shed 1 base and J shed 2 bases, with 12 bases lying between them.

This clonotype appeared a few times. V gene TRBV7-9 combines with J gene TRBJ1-6; no definite D call. V was cut by 2 bases and J by 7 bases, with 9 bases left in between. The CDR3 totals 14 residues. Germline assignment: CDR1 SEHNR and CDR2 FQNEAQ (reference sequence). CDR3 loop: CASSLMALNSPLHF. DNA for the CDR3: TGTGCCAGCAGCTTAATGGCCCTAAATTCACCCCTCCACTTT.

In this sample, this clonotype turned up once. The chain employs TRBV5-1 and TRBJ2-7, with TRBD2 matching 10 bases. This CDR3 has 17 residues. Germline V gene lookup returns CDR1 SGHRS and CDR2 YFSETQ. Trimming cost V 4 bases and J 7 bases; bases outside gene matches: 17. The CDR3 coding sequence is TGCGCCAGCAGCCTCGCTGGCACTAGCGGGATCCGGGATGAGCAGTACTTC. Its protein is CASSLAGTSGIRDEQYF. Supplemented by reference TRBV5-1 and TRBJ2-7, the full variable domain reads KAGVTQTPRYLIKTRGQQVTLSCSPISGHRSVSWYQQTPGQGLQFLFEYFSETQRNKGNFPGRFSGRQFSNSRSEMNVSTLELGDSALYLCASSLAGTSGIRDEQYFGPGTRLTVT.

The chain is built from TRBV20-1 and TRBJ2-7; 10 bases are shared with TRBD2. The CDR3 extends over 13 amino acids. The V segment lost 4 bases and the J segment 5 bases; nucleotides outside the gene matches: 5. From germline, CDR1 is DFQATT and CDR2 SNEGSKA (reference sequence). CDR3 in amino acids: CSANLAGVNEQYF. The DNA for the CDR3 is TGCAGTGCTAACCTAGCGGGAGTGAACGAGCAGTACTTC.

The gene calls are TRBV12-3 or TRBV12-4 and TRBJ2-1; D gene uncertain. Trimming took off 3 bases at V and 13 bases at J, with 10 bases between the two ends. This CDR3 region has 11 residues. The CDR3 region has the DNA TGTGCCAGCAGTTTGTCGGAGACCCAGTTCTTC. It translates to CASSLSETQFF.

The chain has TRBV7-3 and TRBJ2-4; D gene ambiguous. The CDR3 spans 13 residues. The V and J ends lost 0 bases and 3 bases respectively, with 3 bases between them. CDR1 SGHTA and CDR2 FQGTGA come from the germline V gene. This CDR3 is CASSLTHKNIQYF. The CDR3 DNA follows: TGTGCCAGCAGCTTAACCCACAAAAACATTCAGTACTTC. Drawing the rest from reference TRBV7-3 and TRBJ2-4, the complete variable domain is GAGVSQTPSNKVTEKGKYVELRCDPISGHTALYWYRQSLGQGPEFLIYFQGTGAADDSGLPNDRFFAVRPEGSVSTLKIQRTERGDSAVYLCASSLTHKNIQYFGAGTRLSVL.

In this sample, this clonotype turned up a few times. The J gene is TRBJ1-1, the V gene TRBV14, with TRBD1 as a possible D gene (6 bases). Trimming cost V 3 bases and J 3 bases, with 11 bases left between them. The germline CDR1 and CDR2 sequences are SGHDN and FVKESK. The CDR3 spans 14 residues. DNA for the CDR3: TGTGCCAGCAGCCAGGACAGATTCCACACTGAAGCTTTCTTT. It encodes CASSQDRFHTEAFF.

This rearrangement joins TRBV20-1 to TRBJ1-2; maybe TRBD1 (5 bases). The V gene lost 0 bases and the J gene lost 4 bases, with 12 bases spanning the gap. The germline CDR1 and CDR2 sequences are DFQATT and SNEGSKA (reference sequence). The CDR3 is 14 residues long. Here the CDR3 DNA reads TGCAGTGCTAGAGACAGGGAGTCGGTCTATGGCTACACCTTC. Amino acids: CSARDRESVYGYTF.

This chain uses TRBV4-1 with TRBJ2-1; 7 bases align to TRBD1. V lost 4 bases to trimming and J lost 7 bases; unmatched junction nucleotides: 10. Germline lookup yields CDR1 MGHRA and CDR2 YSYEKL. This CDR3 region has 15 residues. CDR3 DNA: TGCGCCAGCAGCCTGACCGGGACAGCAAGGAATGAGCAGTTCTTC. Encoded protein: CASSLTGTARNEQFF.

The chain recombines TRBV20-1 with TRBJ2-3; D ambiguous. CDR3 length equals 13 residues. Trimming removed 6 bases at V and 6 bases at J, with 16 bases between. CDR1 is DFQATT and CDR2 is SNEGSKA in the germline V gene (reference sequence). The CDR3 DNA follows: TGCAGTGCGTCGGGTCTCGACCGGGATACGCAGTATTTT. Translating gives CSASGLDRDTQYF.

The V call is TRBV2, the J call TRBJ2-5, with 10 nucleotides matching TRBD2. J lost 1 base, V lost 6 bases, and 5 bases had no gene match. This CDR3 is built from 15 residues. The germline gives CDR1 SNHLY, CDR2 FYNNEI. The CDR3 nucleotides are TGTGCCAGCAGCGATAGCGGGGGGTCCCAAGAGACCCAGTACTTC. Protein: CASSDSGGSQETQYF.

The V gene is TRBV5-1, the J gene TRBJ2-3, with 7 nucleotides matching TRBD2. This CDR3 region has 17 residues. Germline values: CDR1 SGHRS, CDR2 YFSETQ. The junction had 17 bases not matched to a gene; V was cut back by 4 bases and J by 6 bases. The CDR3 protein is CASSPRPSGQTPDTQYF. CDR3 DNA sequence: TGCGCCAGCAGCCCCCGTCCTAGCGGCCAGACGCCGGATACGCAGTATTTT.

As concerns this clonotype: Germline and junction disagree at one end, which may indicate a read error. CDR3 coding DNA: TGTGCCGGCAGCATATCAGGGGGCCAGGATGAGCAGTACTTC. Protein product: CAGSISGGQDEQYF. The rearrangement uses TRBV7-9 and TRBJ2-1; 8 bases align to TRBD1. The assigned J gene may be wrong: the sequence end matches TRBJ2-7 better. This CDR3 has 14 residues. CDR1 is SEHNR and CDR2 is FQNEAQ in the germline V gene (reference sequence).

This chain uses TRBV9 with TRBJ2-3; the D gene could be TRBD1 or TRBD2 (5 bases each). The CDR3 runs 15 residues. The V gene's germline CDR1 is SGDLS and CDR2 YYNGEE. The V and J ends lost 6 bases and 3 bases respectively, with 17 bases between them. The CDR3 sequence: CASNERGGGTDTQYF. The CDR3 DNA sequence: TGTGCCAGCAACGAACGGGGTGGGGGTACAGATACGCAGTATTTT.

This clonotype has more than one count but fewer than ten. The chain couples TRBV20-1 to TRBJ2-7; D is perhaps TRBD2 (6 bases). This CDR3 is 14 amino acids long. V lost 3 bases to trimming and J lost 2 bases, with 14 bases between them. Germline V gives CDR1 DFQATT, CDR2 SNEGSKA (reference sequence). CDR3 coding DNA: TGCAGTGCTAGTACCTCGACTAGGACCTACGAGCAGTACTTC. Translation gives CSASTSTRTYEQYF.

The chain has TRBV29-1 and TRBJ2-1; D perhaps matches TRBD2 (6 bases). The CDR3 is 17 amino acids. The ends were cut back, 0 bases at V and 2 bases at J, with 17 bases in the middle. CDR1 is SQVTM, CDR2 ANQGSEA, per germline. CDR3 DNA sequence: TGCAGCGTTGAAGATCAGGCGGGAACGGGCCCCTACAATGAGCAGTTCTTC. Translation gives CSVEDQAGTGPYNEQFF.

The chain combines TRBV9 with TRBJ2-7; the match to TRBD1 covers 8 bases. Germline V gene sequence: CDR1 SGDLS, CDR2 YYNGEE. This CDR3 comprises 14 residues. The ends lost 3 bases at V and 2 bases at J; junction bases unmatched: 4. The CDR3: CASSGTGGTYEQYF. The CDR3 nucleotides read TGTGCCAGCAGCGGAACAGGGGGAACCTACGAGCAGTACTTC.

This clonotype came up a few times. The V gene is TRBV27, the J gene TRBJ1-1, with a weak D call TRBD1 (6 bases). The V end was cut by 4 bases, the J end by 4 bases, with 22 bases between. The CDR3 is 17 residues long. Germline loops: CDR1 MNHEY, CDR2 SMNVEV (reference sequence). The CDR3 loop reads CASSYNREGSESTEAFF. Written as DNA, the CDR3 is TGTGCCAGCAGTTACAACAGGGAAGGGAGCGAGAGCACTGAAGCTTTCTTT.